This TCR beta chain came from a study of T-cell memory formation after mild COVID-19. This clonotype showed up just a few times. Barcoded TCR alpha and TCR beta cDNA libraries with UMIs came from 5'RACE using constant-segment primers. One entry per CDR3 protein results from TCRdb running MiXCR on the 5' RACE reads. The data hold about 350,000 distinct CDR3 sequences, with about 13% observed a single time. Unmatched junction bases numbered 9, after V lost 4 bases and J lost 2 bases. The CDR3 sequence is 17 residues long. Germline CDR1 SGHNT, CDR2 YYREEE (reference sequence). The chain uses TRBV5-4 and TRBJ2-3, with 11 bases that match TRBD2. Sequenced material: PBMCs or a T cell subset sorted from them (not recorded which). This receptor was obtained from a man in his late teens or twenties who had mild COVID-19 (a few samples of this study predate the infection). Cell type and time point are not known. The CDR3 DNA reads TGTGCCAGCAGCGTCAGACTAGCGGGGACACACACAGATACGCAGTATTTT. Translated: CASSVRLAGTHTDTQYF.